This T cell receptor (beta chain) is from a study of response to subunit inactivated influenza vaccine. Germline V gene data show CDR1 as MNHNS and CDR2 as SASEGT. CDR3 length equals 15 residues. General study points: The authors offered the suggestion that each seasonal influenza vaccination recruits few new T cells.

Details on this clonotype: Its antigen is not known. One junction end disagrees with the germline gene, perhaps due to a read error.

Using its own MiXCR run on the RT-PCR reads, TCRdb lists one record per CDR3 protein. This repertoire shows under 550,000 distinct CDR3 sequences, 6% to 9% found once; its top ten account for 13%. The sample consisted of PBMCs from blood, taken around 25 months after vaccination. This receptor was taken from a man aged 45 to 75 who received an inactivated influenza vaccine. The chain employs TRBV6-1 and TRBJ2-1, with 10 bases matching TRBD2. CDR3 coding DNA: TGTACCAGCAGTCTCGGACTAGCGGAATACAATGAGCAGTTCTTC. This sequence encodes CTSSLGLAEYNEQFF.